Below, one T cell receptor (beta chain) is given with its context. This record comes from a study of blood T cell repertoires in COVID-19. Study as a whole: Whether acute or convalescent, the COVID-19 samples came from the United States, Italy and Spain. PBMCs, B-cell-depleted T cells, or T cells were the source of the cDNA or gDNA that made up the material.

Per the study methods: Reference gene primer amplification yielded estimated nucleated cell counts. TCRdb's copy holds only in-frame clones and misses some; the assay was immunoSEQ multiplex PCR. V and J calls and clone size are copied from that table; D and trimming were computed from the DNA. The sample lists 100,000 or so clones, around four fifths occurring once. Per the germline V gene, CDR1 is KGHSH and CDR2 is LQKENI. CDR3 length: 15 residues. The J segment lost 4 bases and the V segment lost 3 bases, leaving 7 bases of the junction unmatched. The V gene is TRBV18, the J gene TRBJ1-2, with TRBD1 matching over 8 bases. The source material was peripheral blood. The receptor was isolated from a woman aged 70-85 years with active or convalescent COVID-19. The CDR3 loop reads CASSPPGTGIYGYTF. The CDR3 DNA reads as TGTGCCAGCTCACCTCCCGGGACAGGTATCTATGGCTACACCTTC.